This is a list of T cell receptor beta chains from one sample in a study of blood T cell repertoires in COVID-19. Sequencing used immunoSEQ multiplex PCR; TCRdb keeps in-frame clones, though not all of them. The table has about 280,000 clones, around 80% seen once. What was sequenced was PBMCs or T cells enriched from blood (not recorded which). Receptors were obtained from a man aged 35 to 55 who had been exposed to COVID-19. CDR3s include the opening cysteine and the closing phenylalanine or tryptophan. Each record gives: clone size, D gene, CDR3 length, V gene, J gene, CDR3 protein, CDR3 DNA. The D gene is left open where the match is weak. Only some rows state a clone size, as once, few, many or a class for expanded clones.

>NA|NA|16|TRBV7-2|TRBJ2-1
CASSPVRGMVRKRVFF
TGTGCCAGCAGCCCAGTTAGGGGGATGGTGCGTAAGAGGGTGTTCTTC
>many|TRBD1|19|TRBV5-4|TRBJ2-1
CASSLGTGQSRWIYNEQFF
TGTGCCAGCAGCTTGGGAACGGGACAGTCCCGATGGATCTACAATGAGCAGTTCTTC
>NA|TRBD1|16|TRBV10-3|TRBJ2-1
CAITQGNRGPYNEQFF
TGTGCCATAACACAGGGGAACAGGGGGCCTTACAATGAGCAGTTCTTC
>NA|TRBD1|15|TRBV4-1|TRBJ1-2
CASSHWDRGFDGYTF
TGCGCCAGCAGCCACTGGGACAGGGGATTTGATGGCTACACCTTC
>once|NA|14|TRBV29-1|TRBJ2-3
CSVSPRGGPDTQYF
TGCAGCGTTTCCCCAAGGGGGGGCCCAGATACGCAGTATTTT
>NA|NA|15|TRBV29-1|TRBJ2-7
CSVNQPDRQTYEQYF
TGCAGCGTTAACCAACCAGACCGACAGACCTACGAGCAGTACTTC
>NA|TRBD1|17|TRBV2|TRBJ2-6
CATRPGQGVSGANVLTF
TGTGCCACCCGACCGGGACAGGGGGTCTCTGGGGCCAACGTCCTGACTTTC
>NA|NA|16|TRBV10-3|TRBJ2-3
CAIRGGRRTRTDTQYF
TGTGCCATCAGGGGGGGGCGAAGGACTCGCACAGATACGCAGTATTTT
>NA|NA|15|TRBV25-1|TRBJ1-6
CASSSFSGYNSPLHF
TGTGCCAGCAGCTCTTTCTCGGGTTACAATTCACCCCTCCACTTT
>NA|NA|14|TRBV2|TRBJ2-3
CASRTGLSTDTQYF
TGTGCCAGCAGAACAGGGCTGAGCACAGATACGCAGTATTTT
>NA|TRBD1|19|TRBV19|TRBJ1-4
CASSMIPGTGFVLREKLFF
TGTGCCAGTAGTATGATTCCCGGGACAGGCTTTGTTCTCCGTGAAAAACTGTTTTTT
>NA|NA|15|TRBV2|TRBJ2-5
CASSALDSFQETQYF
TGTGCCAGCAGTGCTCTAGACAGCTTCCAAGAGACCCAGTACTTC
>NA|NA|14|TRBV2|TRBJ2-7
CASSELVSSYEQYF
TGTGCCAGCAGTGAATTGGTTAGCAGTTACGAGCAGTACTTC
>NA|TRBD2|16|TRBV11-1|TRBJ2-3
CASSPETSGSTDTQYF
TGTGCCAGCAGTCCGGAGACTAGCGGGAGCACAGATACGCAGTATTTT
>NA|NA|16|TRBV4-2|TRBJ2-6
CASSQEGVTGANVLTF
TGTGCCAGCAGCCAAGAGGGAGTTACTGGGGCCAACGTCCTGACTTTC
>NA|TRBD1|14|TRBV19|TRBJ1-2
CASLPGQGMWGYTF
TGTGCCAGTCTCCCCGGACAGGGGATGTGGGGCTACACCTTC
>NA|TRBD1|14|TRBV7-9|TRBJ1-4
CASSLKGAQGKLFF
TGTGCCAGCAGCTTAAAGGGGGCCCAAGGGAAACTGTTTTTT
>NA|NA|17|TRBV19|TRBJ1-4
CASRANSFGGGNEKLFF
TGTGCCAGTAGGGCGAACAGTTTTGGGGGGGGAAATGAAAAACTGTTTTTT
>NA|NA|14|TRBV7-9|TRBJ2-7
CASSLASGRYEQYF
TGTGCCAGCAGCTTAGCATCCGGTCGATACGAGCAGTACTTC
>NA|TRBD2|16|TRBV7-8|TRBJ2-5
CASSRKVAGVETAQYF
TGTGCCAGCAGCCGTAAAGTAGCGGGAGTGGAGACGGCCCAGTACTTC
>NA|TRBD1|15|TRBV2|TRBJ2-7
CASRTDRVDTYEQYF
TGTGCCAGCAGGACCGACAGGGTGGATACCTACGAGCAGTACTTC
>NA|TRBD1|16|TRBV29-1|TRBJ2-2
CSVEGGEQGDTGELFF
TGCAGCGTTGAAGGTGGGGAACAGGGGGACACCGGGGAGCTGTTTTTT
>NA|TRBD1|15|TRBV5-8|TRBJ2-5
CASSLDGTGVTTQYF
TGTGCCAGCAGCTTGGATGGGACAGGGGTGACGACCCAGTACTTC
>once|NA|15|TRBV7-3|TRBJ1-2
CASSLSGTSFYGYTF
TGTGCCAGCAGCTTAAGCGGGACCTCCTTTTATGGCTACACCTTC
>NA|NA|14|TRBV19|TRBJ2-3
CASSAAGRTDTQYF
TGTGCCAGTAGTGCAGCGGGTAGGACAGATACGCAGTATTTT
>NA|TRBD1|15|TRBV14|TRBJ2-2
CASRQTGLNTGELFF
TGTGCCAGCAGACAGACAGGGCTGAACACCGGGGAGCTGTTTTTT
>NA|TRBD2|15|TRBV4-1|TRBJ2-7
CASSQGGTSFYEQYF
TGCGCCAGCAGCCAAGGAGGGACTAGCTTCTACGAGCAGTACTTC
>NA|NA|19|TRBV29-1|TRBJ2-3
CSVEDQGLAELASTDTQYF
TGCAGCGTTGAAGATCAGGGGCTAGCGGAGCTCGCTAGCACAGATACGCAGTATTTT
>NA|TRBD1|15|TRBV5-1|TRBJ2-1
CASSPSGQGSNEQFF
TGCGCCAGCAGCCCATCGGGACAGGGAAGCAATGAGCAGTTCTTC
>NA|NA|13|TRBV30|TRBJ1-2
CAWITQGPYGYTF
TGTGCCTGGATTACCCAGGGGCCCTATGGCTACACCTTC
>NA|NA|12|TRBV5-4|TRBJ2-3
CAGRRGGDTQYF
TGTGCCGGGCGAAGGGGGGGGGATACGCAGTATTTT
>NA|TRBD1|14|TRBV6-1|TRBJ2-7
CASRGTDRAYEQYF
TGTGCCAGCAGGGGAACCGACAGGGCGTACGAGCAGTACTTC